This TCR beta chain originates from a study of radiotherapy plus CTLA-4 blockade in lung cancer. Whole-study results and caveats: Subsequent to radiotherapy plus ipilimumab, tumor-derived TCR clones underwent expansion in blood.

In the case of this clone: No antigen is known for it.

The V end lost 4 bases, the J end lost 10 bases, and 14 bases lay between the germline ends. CDR1 is SGHRS and CDR2 is YFSETQ in the germline V gene. The CDR3 sequence is 12 residues long. Clones were sequenced by immunoSEQ multiplex PCR, and TCRdb holds only the in-frame ones, with some missing. Here the sample spans 60,000 to 65,000 clones, approximately 75% being singletons. The sequence came from a human donor with non-small cell lung cancer who had a complete response to radiotherapy plus ipilimumab. J is TRBJ1-2 and V is TRBV5-1; the D is unclear. The starting material was peripheral blood, obtained from a patient treated with radiotherapy plus ipilimumab. CDR3 sequence (DNA): TGCGCCAGCAGCGTAAGCTATTCTGACTACACCTTC. Its protein is CASSVSYSDYTF.